A single sample is the source of the 17 T cell receptor beta chains below, sequenced in a study of cytomegalovirus exposure and HLA in healthy donors. PCR used 60 Vbeta primers and 13 Jbeta primers. Profiling relied on immunoSEQ multiplex PCR, and the TCRdb table lists in-frame clones only, not all of them. The sample carries some 70,000 clones, 76% recorded once. Sequenced: PBMCs. These receptors all stem from a man between 18 and 29 years old in good health and CMV-seronegative.

V gene TRBV5-4 combines with J gene TRBJ1-6; 12 bases line up with TRBD1. Germline V gene sequence: CDR1 SGHNT, CDR2 YYREEE (reference sequence). This CDR3 spans 16 amino acids. The ends lost 2 bases at V and 7 bases at J; junction bases unmatched: 4. The CDR3 nucleotides are TGTGCCAGCAGCTTAGGGACAGGGGGCTTAAATTCACCCCTCCACTTT. Its protein product is CASSLGTGGLNSPLHF.

The DNA of the CDR3 is TGCGCCAGCAGTGACGGGACAGATTCCTACGAGCAGTACTTC. It encodes CASSDGTDSYEQYF. The gene calls are TRBV5-1 and TRBJ2-7, with 7 nucleotides matching TRBD1. J gave up 1 base and V 5 bases, and 6 bases lay outside the gene matches. Looked up from germline, CDR1 is SGHRS and CDR2 is YFSETQ. The CDR3 has 14 residues. Full variable domain (remainder filled in from reference TRBV5-1 and TRBJ2-7): KAGVTQTPRYLIKTRGQQVTLSCSPISGHRSVSWYQQTPGQGLQFLFEYFSETQRNKGNFPGRFSGRQFSNSRSEMNVSTLELGDSALYLCASSDGTDSYEQYFGPGTRLTVT.

The chain couples TRBV5-1 to TRBJ1-1; D unclear. Per the germline V gene, CDR1 is SGHRS and CDR2 is YFSETQ. The CDR3 length is 16 residues. Trimming shortened V by 0 bases and J by 0 bases, and 12 bases separated the two germline ends. CDR3 residues: CASSLGTMPMNTEAFF. For the CDR3, the DNA is TGCGCCAGCAGCTTGGGGACTATGCCAATGAACACTGAAGCTTTCTTT.

This clone was seen once. The V gene is TRBV5-8, the J gene TRBJ2-4; no reliable D call. Per the germline V gene, CDR1 is SGHTS and CDR2 is YDEGEE. V lost 0 bases and J lost 0, with 7 bases in between. The CDR3 consists of 15 residues. In DNA, the CDR3 is TGTGCCAGCAGCTTGGGAGTGCTAGCCAAAAACATTCAGTACTTC. Amino acids: CASSLGVLAKNIQYF.

The table lists this clone with a count of one. The chain joins TRBV7-9 to TRBJ2-6; no clear D. This CDR3 has 14 amino acids. CDR1 and CDR2 from the germline V gene are SEHNR and FQNEAQ (reference sequence). V was shortened by 5 bases and J by 1 base, with 6 bases between the two germline ends. The DNA for the CDR3 is TGTGCCAGCAGCCCGGTTTCTGGGGCCAACGTCCTGACTTTC. Translated, it gives CASSPVSGANVLTF.

This chain connects TRBV29-1 to TRBJ1-4, with TRBD1 matching 8 bases. The CDR3 runs 11 residues. Per germline, CDR1 SQVTM and CDR2 ANQGSEA. After removal of 7 bases from V and 8 bases from J, the junction contained 3 bases not matched to a gene. CDR3 loop: CSGGDREKLFF. The CDR3 nucleotides read TGCAGCGGGGGGGACAGGGAAAAACTGTTTTTT.

V is TRBV9 and J is TRBJ1-2; D not resolved. The V gene's germline CDR1 is SGDLS and CDR2 YYNGEE. V was trimmed by 7 bases and J by 5 bases, leaving 21 bases between them. This CDR3 spans 15 amino acids. CDR3 in amino acids: CASSGRDSREYGYTF. In nucleotides, the CDR3 is TGTGCCAGCTCTGGGAGGGATAGTAGGGAATATGGCTACACCTTC.

The chain links TRBV5-4 to TRBJ1-1; 8 nucleotides agree with TRBD1. This CDR3 contains 17 residues. V trimming: 2 bases; J trimming: 4 bases; junction bases outside the gene matches: 13. Germline values: CDR1 SGHNT, CDR2 YYREEE (reference sequence). CDR3 sequence reads: CASSFGAGGHLGTEAFF. The CDR3 region has the DNA TGTGCCAGCAGCTTCGGGGCAGGGGGCCATTTGGGCACTGAAGCTTTCTTT.

The genes are TRBV14 and TRBJ2-6; the match to TRBD1 covers 8 bases. The CDR3 totals 18 residues. V lost 4 bases, J lost 0 bases, and 8 bases stayed unmatched. Germline V gives CDR1 SGHDN, CDR2 FVKESK. This CDR3 is CASSLWGQESSGANVLTF. The CDR3 nucleotides read TGTGCCAGCAGCCTGTGGGGACAGGAAAGCTCTGGGGCCAACGTCCTGACTTTC.

The chain carries TRBV13 and TRBJ1-1; 12 nucleotides match TRBD1. V lost 5 bases, J lost 3 bases, and 10 bases stayed unmatched. This CDR3 contains 17 residues. Per the germline V gene, CDR1 is PRHDT and CDR2 is FYEKMQ (reference sequence). The DNA for the CDR3 is TGTGCCAGCAGCGGGGGACAGGGGGCCGGGGGATACACTGAAGCTTTCTTT. Translated: CASSGGQGAGGYTEAFF.

This clone occurred a few times. This sequence joins TRBV11-1 and TRBJ2-5, with 9 nucleotides matching TRBD1. This CDR3 has 14 amino acids. Looked up from germline, CDR1 is SGHAT and CDR2 is FQDESV (reference sequence). The J segment lost 3 bases and the V segment lost 4 bases, leaving 3 bases of the junction unmatched. CDR3 nucleotides: TGTGCCAGCAGCTCGGGACAGGGAAAAGAGACCCAGTACTTC. It encodes CASSSGQGKETQYF.

This rearrangement joins TRBV15 to TRBJ1-4; perhaps TRBD1 as D (5 bases). CDR3 length: 13 amino acids. V lost 4 bases and J 8 bases, leaving 11 bases between the germline ends. Germline CDR1 LNHNV, CDR2 YYDKDF (reference sequence). CDR3 loop: CATSTKRGEKLFF. CDR3 sequence (DNA): TGTGCCACCAGCACCAAGCGGGGCGAAAAACTGTTTTTT.

This chain uses TRBV9 with TRBJ2-3; 7 positions match TRBD2. The CDR3 contains 15 residues. Germline CDR1 and CDR2: SGDLS and YYNGEE. Trimming removed 3 bases from V and 1 base from J; junction bases left unmatched: 5. For the CDR3, the DNA is TGTGCCAGCAGCGAGCGGGGTCCCGGCACAGATACGCAGTATTTT. Translating it yields CASSERGPGTDTQYF. Full variable domain (outside the CDR3, taken from reference TRBV9 and TRBJ2-3): DSGVTQTPKHLITATGQRVTLRCSPRSGDLSVYWYQQSLDQGLQFLIQYYNGEERAKGNILERFSAQQFPDLHSELNLSSLELGDSALYFCASSERGPGTDTQYFGPGTRLTVL.

The gene calls are TRBV19 and TRBJ2-5, with D perhaps TRBD1 (6 bases). The CDR3 has 13 residues. V lost 9 bases and J 1 base, leaving 12 bases between the germline ends. Germline V gives CDR1 LNHDA, CDR2 SQIVND (reference sequence). The CDR3 region is CASGGTPQETQYF. CDR3 sequence (DNA): TGTGCCAGCGGTGGGACACCCCAAGAGACCCAGTACTTC.

The J gene is TRBJ1-2, the V gene TRBV5-1; 7 bases are shared with TRBD1. This CDR3 is built from 12 residues. With 5 bases clipped from V and 8 bases from J, the junction kept 6 bases outside the gene matches. In germline, CDR1 is SGHRS, CDR2 YFSETQ. The chain's CDR3 is CASRHDREGYTF. CDR3 nucleotides: TGCGCCAGCAGGCACGACAGGGAGGGCTACACCTTC.

V usage is TRBV28 and J usage is TRBJ1-3; tentative D call: TRBD1 (6 bases). The CDR3 length is 15 residues. Trimming removed 5 bases from V and 0 bases from J, with 11 bases in between. Germline V gene lookup returns CDR1 MDHEN and CDR2 SYDVKM. The CDR3 spells CASSTRTVSGNTIYF. The CDR3 nucleotides are TGTGCCAGCAGTACAAGGACAGTCTCTGGAAACACCATATATTTT.

In this sample, this clone turned up a few times. The genes are TRBV6-5 and TRBJ1-6, with 7 bases that match TRBD1. Germline V gives CDR1 MNHEY, CDR2 SVGAGI. After removal of 6 bases from V and 7 bases from J, the junction contained 3 bases not matched to a gene. CDR3 length equals 13 residues. The CDR3 DNA follows: TGTGCCAGCAGGCCGGGACAGAATTCACCCCTCCACTTT. It yields the protein CASRPGQNSPLHF.